A selection of T cell receptor beta chains follows, all from one sample in a study of cytomegalovirus exposure and HLA in healthy donors. TCRdb's copy holds only in-frame clones and misses some; the assay was immunoSEQ multiplex PCR. The repertoire holds 100,000 to 150,000 clones, with 83% as singletons. The sequenced sample consisted of PBMCs. Receptors were obtained from a woman aged 40 to 50 in good health and CMV-seropositive. Both conserved end residues are part of each CDR3. Each record gives: D gene, J gene, V gene, clone size, CDR3 DNA, CDR3 protein. A D gene is named only where the DNA matches it firmly. Size values are once, few and many counts, or a class for expanded clones, and some rows have none.

D: -; J: TRBJ2-3; V: TRBV6-4; size: few; DNA: TGTGCCAGCAGTGACACAGCGGGTAGCACAGATACGCAGTATTTT; CDR3: CASSDTAGSTDTQYF
D: -; J: TRBJ2-1; V: TRBV2; size: -; DNA: TGTGCCAGCAAGAGAGGCGGGTCCATCCATCTTTCTGAGCAGTTCTTC; CDR3: CASKRGGSIHLSEQFF
D: TRBD1; J: TRBJ1-5; V: TRBV15; size: -; DNA: TGTGCCACCAGCAGAGCCCTACAGGGGGGCAATCAGCCCCAGCATTTT; CDR3: CATSRALQGGNQPQHF
D: -; J: TRBJ1-2; V: TRBV19; size: -; DNA: TGTGCCAGTAGTAAGTTCGAGTCGGCTAACTATGGCTACACCTTC; CDR3: CASSKFESANYGYTF
D: TRBD2; J: TRBJ2-1; V: TRBV5-1; size: -; DNA: TGCGCCAGCAGCTTGGGCGGACTAGGCCCATACAATGAGCAGTTCTTC; CDR3: CASSLGGLGPYNEQFF
D: TRBD1; J: TRBJ2-7; V: TRBV9; size: -; DNA: TGTGCCAGCAGTTACGGACAGGGGGCGGACGAGCAGTACTTC; CDR3: CASSYGQGADEQYF
D: -; J: TRBJ1-4; V: TRBV14; size: few; DNA: TGTGCCAGCAGCCAGGGGGGAGCAGAAAAACTGTTTTTT; CDR3: CASSQGGAEKLFF
D: -; J: TRBJ1-1; V: TRBV5-6; size: -; DNA: TGTGCCAGCAGCTTGGAGGGAGGGGGTAATACTGAAGCTTTCTTT; CDR3: CASSLEGGGNTEAFF
D: TRBD2; J: TRBJ2-4; V: TRBV9; size: -; DNA: TGTGCCAGCAGCGTAGCGGGGGGAGGGCAAAACATTCAGTACTTC; CDR3: CASSVAGGGQNIQYF
D: -; J: TRBJ2-1; V: TRBV19; size: -; DNA: TGTGCCAGTAGGGCTCTAGCGTTAGGCTACAATGAGCAGTTCTTC; CDR3: CASRALALGYNEQFF
D: -; J: TRBJ2-7; V: TRBV7-9; size: -; DNA: TGTGCCACCAGGGCGGCGAGCTCCTACGAGCAGTACTTC; CDR3: CATRAASSYEQYF
D: -; J: TRBJ2-1; V: TRBV28; size: -; DNA: TGTGCCAGCACCGGAGGGGACGTCTACAATGAGCAGTTCTTC; CDR3: CASTGGDVYNEQFF
D: TRBD1; J: TRBJ1-1; V: TRBV5-1; size: -; DNA: TGCGCCAGCAGCTGGCCCAAGGACAGGGGAGGGTTGAACACTGAAGCTTTCTTT; CDR3: CASSWPKDRGGLNTEAFF
D: TRBD2; J: TRBJ2-1; V: TRBV9; size: -; DNA: TGTGCCAGCAGCGTAGAGGCTAGCGGGAGACTCTATGAGCAGTTCTTC; CDR3: CASSVEASGRLYEQFF